This TCR beta chain was sequenced in a study of blood T cell repertoires in COVID-19. Assay used: immunoSEQ multiplex PCR; TCRdb lists only in-frame clones, some missing. This sample has 70,000 to 75,000 clones, with approximately 83% found just once. Losses at the gene ends were 6 bases for V and 0 bases for J; bases not matched to a gene: 4. The CDR3 loop spans 14 amino acids. In germline, CDR1 is MDHEN, CDR2 SYDVKM. This clone was observed a single time. The material sequenced was peripheral blood. The chain links TRBV28 to TRBJ1-1, with TRBD1 identical over 7 bases. This clonotype was sampled from a man aged 65 to 85 with acute or convalescent COVID-19. The CDR3 coding sequence is TGTGCCAGCAGAGACAGGGCAATGAACACTGAAGCTTTCTTT. Protein product: CASRDRAMNTEAFF.